This TCR beta chain was retrieved from a study of T cell responses to AZD1222 COVID-19 vaccine. Study-level points and caveats: Variant regions that are unmutated are reportedly the target of nearly half of spike-specific TCRs. After two AZD1222 doses, spike-specific TCR breadth and depth rose versus day 0. Seropositive at baseline were only a handful of AZD1222 recipients.

V dropped 3 bases and J dropped 0; count of bases not matched to a gene: 6. The germline gives CDR1 SGHAT, CDR2 FQNNGV. CDR3 length: 16 amino acids. With respect to this clone: Antigen specificity is unknown.

Sequencing was performed with immunoSEQ multiplex PCR; in TCRdb, only in-frame clones are kept and a portion is missing. Here the sample spans about 99,000 clones, around 86% being singletons. This sequence was found in an adult who received the MenACWY meningococcal vaccine as a control. Here the sequenced sample was peripheral blood, taken 28 days after the second dose of the MenACWY control vaccine. The J gene is TRBJ1-1, the V gene TRBV11-2; 8 nucleotides align to TRBD1. This chain's CDR3 is CASSFSGGFMNTEAFF. DNA of the CDR3: TGTGCCAGCAGCTTCTCAGGGGGCTTCATGAACACTGAAGCTTTCTTT.